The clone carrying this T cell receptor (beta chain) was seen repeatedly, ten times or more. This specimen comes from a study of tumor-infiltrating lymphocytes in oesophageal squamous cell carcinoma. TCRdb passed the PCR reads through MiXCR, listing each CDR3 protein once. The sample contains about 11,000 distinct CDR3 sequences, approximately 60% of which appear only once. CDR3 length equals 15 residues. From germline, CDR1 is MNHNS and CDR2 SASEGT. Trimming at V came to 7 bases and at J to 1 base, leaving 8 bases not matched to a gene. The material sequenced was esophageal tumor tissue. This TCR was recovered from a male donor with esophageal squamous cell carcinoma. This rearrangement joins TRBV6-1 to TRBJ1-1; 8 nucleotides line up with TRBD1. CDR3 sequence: CASINTGGENTEAFF. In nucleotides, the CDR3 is TGTGCCAGCATCAACACAGGGGGAGAGAACACTGAAGCTTTCTTT.